The clone carrying this TCR beta chain was counted ten times or more. This entry comes from a study of T cells in Graves' hyperthyroidism and ophthalmopathy. This CDR3 has 16 residues. Trimming at V came to 1 base and at J to 3 bases, leaving 8 bases not matched to a gene. Germline assignment: CDR1 MDHEN and CDR2 SYDVKM. Amplification yielded TCR beta CDR3 regions, with RNA transcripts as the source. TCR CDR3 underwent first-round RT-PCR with the HTBI primer set. Via MiXCR, TCRdb re-called the multiplex PCR reads, giving one row per CDR3 protein. The sample contains some 740,000 distinct CDR3 sequences, 12% to 15% of which appear only once.

The receptor was derived from a woman aged 18 to 35 with Graves' hyperthyroidism. The sample was blood. The chain is built from TRBV28 and TRBJ2-7; TRBD1 matches at 8 bases. CDR3 in DNA: TGTGCCAGCAGTTTATCAAGGGCAGGGGGCTTCTACGAGCAGTACTTC. Translation: CASSLSRAGGFYEQYF. Full variable domain (remainder filled in from reference TRBV28 and TRBJ2-7): DVKVTQSSRYLVKRTGEKVFLECVQDMDHENMFWYRQDPGLGLRLIYFSYDVKMKEKGDIPEGYSVSREKKERFSLILESASTNQTSMYLCASSLSRAGGFYEQYFGPGTRLTVT.